This T cell receptor beta chain was sequenced during a study of identical twins. Note on this clonotype: As yet, its antigen is unknown.

V lost 3 bases and J 5 bases, leaving 14 bases between the germline ends. This CDR3 region has 14 residues. Germline V gives CDR1 SGHDT, CDR2 YYEEEE. Through template switching, a universal primer site was introduced, and the cDNA contained unique molecular identifiers. TCRdb ran MiXCR on the 5' RACE reads and lists one entry per CDR3 protein. The sample consists of around 530,000 distinct CDR3 sequences, roughly 15% of them appearing once. Broader study findings: The study drew conclusions from cross-sectional statistical analysis, not from following the same donors.

The same data also went into a second study, on yellow fever vaccine responses in identical twins.

The TCR sequence derives from a woman aged 18-29 years in good health. The sequenced material came from CD4+ T cells sorted from blood. V gene TRBV5-6 combines with J gene TRBJ1-2; D is unresolved. CDR3: CASSSGPKPYGYTF. The DNA of the CDR3 is TGTGCCAGCAGCTCTGGACCGAAACCGTATGGCTACACCTTC. Full variable domain (missing parts from reference TRBV5-6 and TRBJ1-2): DAGVTQSPTHLIKTRGQQVTLRCSPKSGHDTVSWYQQALGQGPQFIFQYYEEEERQRGNFPDRFSGHQFPNYSSELNVNALLLGDSALYLCASSSGPKPYGYTFGSGTRLTVV.